This section outlines one T cell receptor beta chain sequence together with its context. Produced via immunoSEQ multiplex PCR; TCRdb's table is partial and in-frame only. Of about 220,000 clones in the sample, 80% to 90% were seen once. In germline, CDR1 is MNHNS, CDR2 SASEGT. V was pared by 2 bases and J by 3 bases, with 13 bases between. This CDR3 is 15 amino acids long. The source of the sample is a study of blood T cell repertoires in COVID-19. The sample taken for sequencing was PBMCs or T cells enriched from blood (not recorded which). This receptor was identified in a middle-aged woman with acute COVID-19. The V call is TRBV6-1, the J call TRBJ1-2, with D possibly matching TRBD1 (5 bases). The CDR3 sequence: CASSERGQPHYGYTF. In DNA, the CDR3 is TGTGCCAGCAGTGAACGTGGACAACCCCACTATGGCTACACCTTC.